This T cell receptor beta chain appears in the sequencing data of a study of T cells in localized non-small cell lung cancer. Broader study findings: Among the top 100 tumor clones, a median around 60 appeared in adjacent lung. An association was observed between higher blood T cell density and longer overall survival. Uninvolved adjacent lung had more T cell clonality than any other tissue, topping tumor. A single tumor region was sequenced, leaving heterogeneity possible.

A word on this clone: Its antigen remains unknown.

The V gene's germline CDR1 is SGHNT and CDR2 YYREEE (reference sequence). This CDR3 has 11 residues. V lost 3 bases and J lost 3, with 4 bases in between. The method was immunoSEQ multiplex PCR; TCRdb's version includes in-frame clones alone and lacks a portion of them. The sample lists 18,000 or so clones, over 80% seen once, with less than 30% in the top ten. Sequenced material: peripheral blood, taken before any cancer treatment. V and J are TRBV5-4 and TRBJ2-7; unclear D gene. The clonotype comes from a female donor aged 60 or older with stage I lung adenocarcinoma. The DNA of the CDR3 is TGTGCCAGCAGCTCCGGCTACGAGCAGTACTTC. Protein: CASSSGYEQYF.